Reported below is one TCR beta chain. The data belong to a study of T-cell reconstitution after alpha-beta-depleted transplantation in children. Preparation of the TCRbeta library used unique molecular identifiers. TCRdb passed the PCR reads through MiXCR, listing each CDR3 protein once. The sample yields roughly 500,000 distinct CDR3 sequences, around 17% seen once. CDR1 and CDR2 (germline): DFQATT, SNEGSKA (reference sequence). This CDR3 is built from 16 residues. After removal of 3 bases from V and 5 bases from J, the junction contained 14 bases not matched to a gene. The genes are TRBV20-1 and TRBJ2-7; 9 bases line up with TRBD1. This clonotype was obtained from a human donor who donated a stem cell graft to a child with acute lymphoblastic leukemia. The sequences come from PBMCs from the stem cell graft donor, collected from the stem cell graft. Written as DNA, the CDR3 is TGCAGTGCTAGCGAGCCGGGACAGGGTAAAAGAAACGAGCAGTACTTC. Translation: CSASEPGQGKRNEQYF.